This TCR beta chain was obtained from a study of blood T cell repertoires in COVID-19. Study information: Both acute and convalescent COVID-19 samples were obtained from the United States, Italy and Spain. In each case, the material was cDNA or gDNA derived from T cells, B-cell-depleted T cells, or PBMCs.

Source study methods: Estimated nucleated cell counts came from reference gene primer amplification. Data came from immunoSEQ multiplex PCR; TCRdb stores just in-frame clones and leaves some out. The V and J calls and clone size were taken over from that table, and D and trimming were inferred from the DNA. The sample has about 230,000 clones, around four fifths seen once; the top ten hold 5% to 6%. CDR3 length equals 15 residues. Germline values: CDR1 SQVTM, CDR2 ANQGSEA. V was pared by 4 bases and J by 2 bases, with 18 bases between. The J gene is TRBJ2-7, the V gene TRBV29-1; tentative D call: TRBD2 (6 bases). The sample consisted of peripheral blood. The receptor was derived from a man of 80 years or more with acute or convalescent COVID-19. The CDR3 sequence is CSVVRGRGLPYEQYF. The CDR3 DNA is TGCAGCGTTGTGAGGGGAAGGGGACTTCCCTACGAGCAGTACTTC.